The 27 T cell receptor beta chains presented below share a single source sample, sequenced in a study of human T cells and chemical hapten exposure. Each CDR3 protein gets one entry after TCRdb re-called the RACE reads with MiXCR. The repertoire includes approximately 120,000 distinct CDR3 sequences, about a tenth of them detected once, and 3% to 4% sits in the top ten. Time point described: patch test 2, 6 weeks after DPC sensitization. The treatment is: therapeutic diphenylcyclopropenone sensitization with weekly scalp DPC. The specimen was whole blood, collected in connection with sensitization to the hapten diphenylcyclopropenone (DPC). The receptors here all came from a woman between 40 and 50 years old with alopecia areata. Some clones in this sample may be carry-over from other donors' samples.

This clonotype was recorded at least ten times. The chain employs TRBV7-2 and TRBJ2-7, with TRBD2 matching 10 bases. CDR1 is SGHTA and CDR2 is FQGNSA in the germline V gene. CDR3 length: 14 residues. With 2 bases clipped from V and 9 bases from J, the junction kept 7 bases outside the gene matches. DNA of the CDR3: TGTGCCAGCAGCTTAACTAGCGGGGTTACTCCGCAGTACTTC. Its translation is CASSLTSGVTPQYF.

This clonotype was seen repeatedly, ten times or more. The chain is built from TRBV4-1 and TRBJ1-5; the D is unclear. This CDR3 contains 15 residues. Looked up from germline, CDR1 is MGHRA and CDR2 is YSYEKL. V shed 3 bases and J shed 0 bases, with 9 bases lying between them. CDR3 in amino acids: CASSHEGYSNQPQHF. The CDR3 DNA follows: TGCGCCAGCAGCCACGAAGGATATAGCAATCAGCCCCAGCATTTT.

This clonotype was seen a few times. The chain joins TRBV29-1 to TRBJ1-1; D remains ambiguous. There are 12 residues in the CDR3. The ends were cut back, 3 bases at V and 1 base at J, with 6 bases in the middle. CDR1 SQVTM and CDR2 ANQGSEA come from the germline V gene. This chain's CDR3 is CSVDWENTEAFF. The CDR3 coding sequence is TGCAGCGTTGACTGGGAGAACACTGAAGCTTTCTTT. The full variable domain, completed using reference TRBV29-1 and TRBJ1-1, is SAVISQKPSRDICQRGTSLTIQCQVDSQVTMMFWYRQQPGQSLTLIATANQGSEATYESGFVIDKFPISRPNLTFSTLTVSNMSPEDSSIYLCSVDWENTEAFFGQGTRLTVV.

This clonotype was detected ten times or more. The J gene is TRBJ1-2, the V gene TRBV10-3; no definite D call. With 2 bases removed from V and 5 bases from J, the gap between germline ends came to 9 bases. The CDR3 consists of 13 residues. Per germline, CDR1 ENHRY and CDR2 SYGVKD. CDR3 DNA sequence: TGTGCCATCAGTGAGGATCAACGATATGGCTACACCTTC. This codes for CAISEDQRYGYTF.

Only a few counts were recorded for this clonotype. The CDR3 DNA reads as TGCGCCAGCAGCCAAGTAGTGCAGGGTAGGAATGAGCAGTTCTTC. Its protein is CASSQVVQGRNEQFF. This chain connects TRBV4-3 to TRBJ2-1; tentative D call: TRBD1 (5 bases). Trimming pared 1 base from V and 7 bases from J, leaving 14 bases between. Germline assignment: CDR1 LGHNA and CDR2 YSLEER. The CDR3 is 15 amino acids.

The rearrangement uses TRBV12-3 or TRBV12-4 and TRBJ1-2; 11 bases are shared with TRBD1. The trim removed 3 bases at V and 4 bases at J, leaving 4 bases unmatched. This CDR3 contains 15 residues. DNA for the CDR3: TGTGCCAGCAGTTTGACCGGGACAGGGGGCTATGGCTACACCTTC. Translating it yields CASSLTGTGGYGYTF.

There are many counts of this clonotype. V usage is TRBV2 and J usage is TRBJ1-1, with 8 bases that match TRBD1. The V segment lost 9 bases and the J segment 0 bases; nucleotides outside the gene matches: 3. This CDR3 spans 13 amino acids. Germline assignment: CDR1 SNHLY and CDR2 FYNNEI. The CDR3 sequence: CASRQGLNTEAFF. The CDR3 nucleotides are TGTGCCAGTCGACAGGGGCTGAACACTGAAGCTTTCTTT.

This clonotype was recorded a few times. The CDR3 here is CASRQGGLNTEAFF. Here the CDR3 DNA reads TGTGCCAGCAGACAGGGGGGATTGAACACTGAAGCTTTCTTT. The gene calls are TRBV7-6 and TRBJ1-1; 8 nucleotides align to TRBD1. Unmatched junction bases numbered 3, after V lost 6 bases and J lost 0 bases. The CDR3 contains 14 residues. Germline CDR1 SGHVS, CDR2 FNYEAQ.

This clonotype occurred a few times. The chain links TRBV20-1 to TRBJ2-7, with TRBD1 matching 10 bases. Germline-derived CDR1 and CDR2 are DFQATT and SNEGSKA (reference sequence). The junction had 7 bases not matched to a gene; V was cut back by 5 bases and J by 0 bases. The CDR3 is made up of 15 amino acids. The CDR3 DNA is TGCAGTGCTTTTGGGACAGGGGAATTCTCCTACGAGCAGTACTTC. Encoded protein: CSAFGTGEFSYEQYF.

With respect to this clonotype: Given the absence of the conserved phenylalanine or tryptophan at the CDR3 end, a read error is likely. V is TRBV7-6 and J is TRBJ2-3; D remains unclear. This CDR3 contains 13 residues. Trimming took 5 bases from V and 3 from J, leaving 9 bases between them. Germline V gene lookup returns CDR1 SGHVS and CDR2 FNYEAQ. In DNA form, the CDR3 reads TGTGCCAGCAGCCCCGGTTTAACAGATACGCAGTATTAT. It codes for CASSPGLTDTQYY.

This clonotype turned up a few times. The chain links TRBV7-9 to TRBJ1-1; D is perhaps TRBD1 (6 bases). Germline V lookup: CDR1 SEHNR, CDR2 FQNEAQ (reference sequence). CDR3 length equals 16 residues. V was cut by 2 bases and J by 1 base, with 14 bases left in between. CDR3 sequence: CASSLKVTGQNTEAFF. In nucleotides, the CDR3 is TGTGCCAGCAGCTTAAAGGTAACAGGGCAGAACACTGAAGCTTTCTTT. The complete variable domain, with remaining parts taken from reference TRBV7-9 and TRBJ1-1, reads DTGVSQNPRHKITKRGQNVTFRCDPISEHNRLYWYRQTLGQGPEFLTYFQNEAQLEKSRLLSDRFSAERPKGSFSTLEIQRTEQGDSAMYLCASSLKVTGQNTEAFFGQGTRLTVV.

A few counts support this clonotype. The CDR3 region is CASSYSVSAGDLRNEQFF. CDR3 sequence (DNA): TGTGCCAGCAGTTACTCGGTGTCGGCGGGCGACCTCCGGAATGAGCAGTTCTTC. V gene TRBV6-5 combines with J gene TRBJ2-1; D is perhaps TRBD2 (5 bases). With 0 bases removed from V and 7 bases from J, the gap between germline ends came to 22 bases. Germline V gene data show CDR1 as MNHEY and CDR2 as SVGAGI. CDR3 length equals 18 residues.

Concerning this clonotype itself: The conserved phenylalanine or tryptophan normally closing the CDR3 is absent here, so this likely arose from a read error. This chain joins TRBV11-1 and TRBJ2-7; D might be TRBD1 (5 bases). The CDR3 consists of 15 residues. The V and J ends lost 5 bases and 0 bases respectively, with 14 bases between them. CDR1 is SGHAT and CDR2 is FQDESV in the germline V gene (reference sequence). The DNA of the CDR3 is TGTGCCAGCAGCCAACAGGTCGGATACTCCTACGAGCAGTACCTC. Encoded protein: CASSQQVGYSYEQYL.

This clonotype was detected ten times or more. CDR3 sequence (DNA): TGTGCCAGCAGTAGGACAGGGCTAAGCACAGATACGCAGTATTTT. Residues: CASSRTGLSTDTQYF. The chain joins TRBV12-3 or TRBV12-4 to TRBJ2-3, with 8 bases fitting TRBD1. The CDR3 sequence is 15 residues long. Trimming cost V 5 bases and J 0 bases; bases outside gene matches: 4.

This clonotype was detected only a few times. V and J are TRBV21-1 and TRBJ1-6. TRBV21-1 is a pseudogene segment. This CDR3 has 16 amino acids. The CDR3 reads CASSKGCRYYNSPLHF. Here the CDR3 DNA reads TGTGCCAGCAGCAAAGGGTGCCGCTACTATAATTCACCCCTCCACTTT.

The genes are TRBV7-2 and TRBJ2-7; no firm D call. Germline values: CDR1 SGHTA, CDR2 FQGNSA. The V and J ends lost 0 bases and 3 bases respectively, with 9 bases between them. This CDR3 region has 14 residues. The CDR3: CASSLAPTIYEQYF. The DNA of the CDR3 is TGTGCCAGCAGCTTAGCTCCAACTATCTACGAGCAGTACTTC. The full variable domain, with the rest looked up from reference TRBV7-2 and TRBJ2-7, is GAGVSQSPSNKVTEKGKDVELRCDPISGHTALYWYRQSLGQGLEFLIYFQGNSAPDKSGLPSDRFSAERTGGSVSTLTIQRTQQEDSAVYLCASSLAPTIYEQYFGPGTRLTVT.

This clonotype was recorded at least ten times. This chain joins TRBV12-3 or TRBV12-4 and TRBJ2-7, with 7 bases aligning to TRBD2. The V gene end was trimmed by 6 bases and the J gene end by 5 bases; junction bases not matched to a gene: 10. The CDR3 extends over 14 amino acids. The CDR3 bases are TGTGCCAGCAGCTACGGGGGGACCCCACACGAGCAGTACTTC. This translates into CASSYGGTPHEQYF.

This rearrangement joins TRBV18 to TRBJ1-6; TRBD1 matches at 10 bases. CDR1 is KGHSH, CDR2 LQKENI, per germline. The CDR3 spans 18 residues. The J segment lost 7 bases and the V segment lost 3 bases, leaving 12 bases of the junction unmatched. CDR3 amino acids: CASSPDRQGAGGNSPLHF. The CDR3 DNA sequence: TGTGCCAGCTCACCGGACCGACAGGGGGCGGGCGGAAATTCACCCCTCCACTTT.

The table lists this clonotype with many counts. The chain employs TRBV6-5 and TRBJ1-3; 8 bases line up with TRBD1. Looked up from germline, CDR1 is MNHEY and CDR2 is SVGAGI. The CDR3 spans 15 residues. After removal of 4 bases from V and 7 bases from J, the junction contained 9 bases not matched to a gene. CDR3 DNA sequence: TGTGCCAGCAGTTCCCCCCGGACAGGGAGGAACACCATATATTTT. Protein sequence: CASSSPRTGRNTIYF.

This clonotype has a handful of counts. The gene calls are TRBV6-6 and TRBJ2-3; possibly TRBD2 for D (5 bases). The germline V gene has CDR1 MNHNY and CDR2 SVGAGI (reference sequence). The CDR3 covers 15 residues. The V gene lost 7 bases and the J gene lost 0 bases, with 14 bases spanning the gap. CDR3 sequence: CASNRRGYSTDTQYF. The CDR3 coding sequence is TGTGCCAGCAACCGACGAGGGTACAGCACAGATACGCAGTATTTT.

This clonotype was counted at least ten times. The rearrangement uses TRBV3-1 and TRBJ1-2, with D hard to call. This CDR3 contains 15 residues. The V gene lost 1 base and the J gene lost 2 bases, with 11 bases spanning the gap. Per the germline V gene, CDR1 is LGHDT and CDR2 is YNNKEL (reference sequence). The CDR3 region is CASSQVGGRNYGYTF. The CDR3 DNA follows: TGTGCCAGCAGCCAAGTGGGTGGACGAAACTATGGCTACACCTTC.

There are many counts of this clonotype. The chain carries TRBV20-1 and TRBJ1-2; tentatively, D is TRBD1 (5 bases). The CDR3 consists of 13 residues. The germline gives CDR1 DFQATT, CDR2 SNEGSKA (reference sequence). Trimming removed 4 bases at V and 10 bases at J, with 19 bases between. This chain's CDR3 is CSANGAFYPPYTF. Here the CDR3 DNA reads TGCAGTGCTAATGGGGCTTTCTACCCCCCCTACACCTTC.

This clonotype was recorded a few times. The chain combines TRBV5-5 with TRBJ2-2, with no clear D. This CDR3 has 13 amino acids. Germline CDR1 reads SGHKS; CDR2 reads YYEKEE (reference sequence). V was clipped by 1 base and J by 6 bases, with 7 bases between them. The CDR3 DNA follows: TGTGCCAGCAGCTTGTTTATCCCCGGGGAGCTGTTTTTT. It is translated as CASSLFIPGELFF.

This clonotype was detected a few times. This chain uses TRBV7-3 with TRBJ2-1; D unresolved. The germline CDR1 and CDR2 sequences are SGHTA and FQGTGA. V was clipped by 5 bases and J by 4 bases, with 15 bases between them. This CDR3 is 15 amino acids long. The CDR3 nucleotides are TGTGCCAGCAGCCCGAGCAGCTTCCAGTACAATGAGCAGTTCTTC. It translates to CASSPSSFQYNEQFF.

This chain joins TRBV7-9 and TRBJ2-5; D not certain. Trimming removed 7 bases at V and 3 bases at J, with 15 bases between. The germline CDR1 and CDR2 sequences are SEHNR and FQNEAQ (reference sequence). This CDR3 spans 14 amino acids. CDR3 in amino acids: CASNLGRTEETQYF. CDR3 coding DNA: TGTGCCAGCAACTTGGGCAGGACGGAAGAGACCCAGTACTTC.

This chain connects TRBV28 to TRBJ2-7; either TRBD1 or TRBD2 may supply D (5 bases each). The V gene lost 5 bases and the J gene lost 4 bases, with 15 bases spanning the gap. Germline CDR1 and CDR2: MDHEN and SYDVKM. This CDR3 region has 14 residues. The CDR3 DNA reads as TGTGCCAGCAGTCCCGGGACGGTCAATTACGAGCAGTACTTC. This translates into CASSPGTVNYEQYF.

At least ten counts were recorded for this clonotype. The V and J genes are TRBV20-1 and TRBJ2-3; no clear D. The V and J ends lost 8 bases and 0 bases respectively, with 21 bases between them. Germline lookup yields CDR1 DFQATT and CDR2 SNEGSKA (reference sequence). The CDR3 covers 16 residues. The DNA for the CDR3 is TGCAGTTCTCTAGTGCGAAGCTACCCTAGCACAGATACGCAGTATTTT. Residues: CSSLVRSYPSTDTQYF.